Listed here are 32 T cell receptor beta chains from one sample, sequenced in a study of T cell repertoires in cytomegalovirus infection (dated by TCRdb to between 2018 and 2020). Sequencing was performed on an Illumina HiSeq 1500. TCRdb handled the public reads itself, with Q25 trimming in fastp and clone calling in MiXCR, and kept productive beta chains. Identical CDR3 protein sequences are pooled into one entry, listed with their most common genes and DNA. The table for this sample lists 150,000 to 180,000 distinct CDR3 sequences; 23% of them were counted only once. 9.5% to 12% of the sample goes to the ten largest clones. The sample taken for sequencing was PBMCs. The receptors shown here come from a human donor in good health (CMV status not recorded). Some clones in this sample may be carry-over from other donors' samples.

The gene calls are TRBV28 and TRBJ1-2; no clear D gene. CDR3 length: 16 amino acids. The V gene's germline CDR1 is MDHEN and CDR2 SYDVKM. V was pared by 6 bases and J by 7 bases, with 24 bases between. CDR3 sequence (DNA): TGTGCCAGCAGACCCACGACTTTTGGCCAGGCTGGTGGCTACACCTTC. Translation: CASRPTTFGQAGGYTF.

This clonotype was recorded a few times. The rearrangement uses TRBV5-4 and TRBJ2-7; D might be TRBD2 (6 bases). Trimming took 4 bases from V and 3 from J, leaving 14 bases between them. The germline V gene has CDR1 SGHNT and CDR2 YYREEE (reference sequence). CDR3 size: 14 residues. The CDR3 protein is CASSISGGDYEQYF. The CDR3 DNA is TGTGCCAGCAGCATTAGCGGAGGGGACTACGAGCAGTACTTC.

Only a few counts were recorded for this clonotype. The chain recombines TRBV7-9 with TRBJ2-5; 8 bases agree with TRBD2. Germline CDR1 and CDR2: SEHNR and FQNEAQ (reference sequence). V trimming: 4 bases; J trimming: 3 bases; junction bases outside the gene matches: 7. This CDR3 is built from 15 residues. The DNA for the CDR3 is TGTGCCAGCAGCTCCAGCGGGGGAGGAAAAGAGACCCAGTACTTC. Encoded protein: CASSSSGGGKETQYF.

This sequence joins TRBV12-3 or TRBV12-4 and TRBJ2-5, with 7 bases that match TRBD1. Trimming took 4 bases from V and 4 from J; bases not matched to a gene: 6. This CDR3 is 14 amino acids long. The CDR3 DNA is TGTGCCAGCAGTTCGGGACAGACGGGAGAGACCCAGTACTTC. This gives the protein CASSSGQTGETQYF.

As concerns this clonotype: Given a much more abundant clone one base away, this may be a read error. V is TRBV7-3 and J is TRBJ2-1, with 8 positions matching TRBD2. Germline assignment: CDR1 SGHTA and CDR2 FQGTGA. The CDR3 has 16 amino acids. The J segment lost 5 bases and the V segment lost 5 bases, leaving 11 bases of the junction unmatched. The CDR3 DNA reads as TGTGCCAGCAGCACCCAGGGCGGGGGGATCAACAATGAGCAGTTCTTC. Translated, it gives CASSTQGGGINNEQFF. The full variable domain, with the rest looked up from reference TRBV7-3 and TRBJ2-1, is GAGVSQTPSNKVTEKGKYVELRCDPISGHTALYWYRQSLGQGPEFLIYFQGTGAADDSGLPNDRFFAVRPEGSVSTLKIQRTERGDSAVYLCASSTQGGGINNEQFFGPGTRLTVL.

J is TRBJ1-2 and V is TRBV20-1; 8 nucleotides match TRBD1. The CDR3 is 12 residues long. Trimming cost V 6 bases and J 8 bases; bases outside gene matches: 8. Germline CDR1 DFQATT, CDR2 SNEGSKA (reference sequence). The DNA of the CDR3 is TGCAGTGCGGTTCGACAGGGGAAGGGCTACACCTTC. This codes for CSAVRQGKGYTF.

The chain links TRBV6-1 to TRBJ2-2, with a weak D call TRBD2 (5 bases). The CDR3 length is 16 residues. Germline-derived CDR1 and CDR2 are MNHNS and SASEGT. Between the trimmed V and J ends, which lost 1 base and 7 bases, there was a span of 16 bases. The CDR3 sequence is CASSEGIGGRGGELFF. In nucleotides, the CDR3 is TGTGCCAGCAGTGAAGGGATTGGCGGGCGTGGCGGGGAGCTGTTTTTT.

This clonotype occurred many times. The chain carries TRBV14 and TRBJ2-1; 12 nucleotides line up with TRBD2. The V segment lost 0 bases and the J segment 4 bases; nucleotides outside the gene matches: 4. Looked up from germline, CDR1 is SGHDN and CDR2 is FVKESK. The CDR3 is made up of 17 amino acids. The CDR3 DNA reads as TGTGCCAGCAGCCAAGAGACTAGCGGGGGACTATACAATGAGCAGTTCTTC. Translation: CASSQETSGGLYNEQFF.

This chain links TRBV20-1 with TRBJ2-3, with 8 bases lining up with TRBD1. Per germline, CDR1 DFQATT and CDR2 SNEGSKA (reference sequence). V dropped 7 bases and J dropped 2; count of bases not matched to a gene: 5. The CDR3 loop spans 13 amino acids. This CDR3 is CSVGGQVTDTQYF. For the CDR3, the DNA is TGCAGTGTCGGGGGACAGGTCACAGATACGCAGTATTTT.

This clonotype has ten or more counts. The chain is built from TRBV24-1 and TRBJ2-1; 11 bases map to TRBD2. The CDR3 covers 15 residues. Germline CDR1 and CDR2: KGHDR and SFDVKD. With 7 bases clipped from V and 3 bases from J, the junction kept 4 bases outside the gene matches. DNA for the CDR3: TGTGCCACCAGCCCACTAGCGGGAGACTACAATGAGCAGTTCTTC. This translates into CATSPLAGDYNEQFF.

With regard to this clonotype: Possible read error: a much larger clone is one base away. This chain uses TRBV29-1 with TRBJ2-5, with D possibly matching TRBD2 (5 bases). CDR3 length equals 13 residues. Deletions cut 4 bases from V and 1 base from J, with 10 bases between. Germline-derived CDR1 and CDR2 are SQVTM and ANQGSEA. The CDR3 nucleotides are TGCAGCGTTGCCGGGGTTTCCCAAGAGACCCAGTACTTC. This sequence encodes CSVAGVSQETQYF.

The rearrangement uses TRBV5-4 and TRBJ2-5; D tentatively reads TRBD1 or TRBD2 (6 bases each). The V gene lost 2 bases and the J gene lost 4 bases, with 12 bases spanning the gap. This CDR3 has 14 amino acids. The germline V gene encodes CDR1 SGHNT and CDR2 YYREEE (reference sequence). The CDR3: CASSLRGARETQYF. CDR3 bases: TGTGCCAGCAGCTTAAGGGGGGCCCGAGAGACCCAGTACTTC.

On this clonotype: At one end, the junction sequence differs from germline, possibly due to a read error. V gene TRBV5-3 combines with J gene TRBJ2-1, with no clear D. Being an ORF, TRBV5-3 has a function that is uncertain. This CDR3 spans 14 amino acids. The CDR3 coding sequence is TGTGCCAGCAGCTTGGTAGGCGCCTACAATGAGCAGTTCTTC. Translation gives CASSLVGAYNEQFF.

This chain links TRBV7-9 with TRBJ1-4; no clear D gene. The V end was cut by 5 bases, the J end by 5 bases, with 21 bases between. The CDR3 loop spans 17 amino acids. The germline CDR1 and CDR2 sequences are SEHNR and FQNEAQ (reference sequence). The CDR3 region is CASSESPPDGRNEKLFF. The DNA of the CDR3 is TGTGCCAGCAGCGAGAGTCCGCCGGATGGCAGGAATGAAAAACTGTTTTTT.

V gene TRBV6-5 combines with J gene TRBJ2-7; D is ambiguous. CDR1 is MNHEY and CDR2 is SVGAGI in the germline V gene. V shed 6 bases and J shed 3 bases, with 21 bases lying between them. This CDR3 is built from 16 residues. CDR3 amino acids: CASSPHRSARVYEQYF. For the CDR3, the DNA is TGTGCCAGCAGCCCCCACAGAAGTGCCCGGGTCTACGAGCAGTACTTC.

There are a few counts of this clonotype. The chain links TRBV20-1 to TRBJ2-3; 9 bases match TRBD2. This CDR3 spans 14 amino acids. Trimming cost V 4 bases and J 2 bases; bases outside gene matches: 4. Germline CDR1 DFQATT, CDR2 SNEGSKA (reference sequence). The CDR3 DNA follows: TGCAGTGCTACGACTAGCGGACTCACAGATACGCAGTATTTT. Protein sequence: CSATTSGLTDTQYF.

The rearrangement joins TRBV5-1 to TRBJ1-5; D might be TRBD1 (5 bases). This CDR3 spans 14 amino acids. The germline V and J ends were trimmed by 2 bases and 5 bases, with 11 bases remaining between them. CDR1 is SGHRS, CDR2 YFSETQ, per germline. The CDR3 loop reads CASSLGTDYQPQHF. In DNA, the CDR3 is TGCGCCAGCAGCTTAGGGACGGACTATCAGCCCCAGCATTTT.

The genes are TRBV28 and TRBJ2-7; D might be TRBD1 (6 bases). Trimming pared 3 bases from V and 2 bases from J, leaving 14 bases between. This CDR3 is built from 15 residues. From germline, CDR1 is MDHEN and CDR2 SYDVKM. CDR3 coding DNA: TGTGCCAGCAGTTTGGATGAGGACAGCGCCTACGAGCAGTACTTC. It is translated as CASSLDEDSAYEQYF.

This clonotype was observed a few times. The V and J genes are TRBV12-3 or TRBV12-4 and TRBJ1-3, with no clear D. CDR3 length equals 16 residues. The V end lost 5 bases, the J end lost 2 bases, and 16 bases lay between the germline ends. CDR3 DNA sequence: TGTGCCAGCAGTCCCCACAACAGAGCAGCTGGAAACACCATATATTTT. It yields the protein CASSPHNRAAGNTIYF.

This clonotype was counted between two and nine times. The chain joins TRBV7-6 to TRBJ2-1; D may be TRBD1 or TRBD2 (5 bases each). The CDR3 is 14 residues long. Between the trimmed V and J ends, which lost 8 bases and 3 bases, there was a span of 14 bases. Germline V gives CDR1 SGHVS, CDR2 FNYEAQ. DNA for the CDR3: TGTGCCAGCGGGGGAACGCGGGTCTACAATGAGCAGTTCTTC. This codes for CASGGTRVYNEQFF.

V and J are TRBV12-3 or TRBV12-4 and TRBJ2-6; D is unclear. Trimming shortened V by 8 bases and J by 0 bases, and 11 bases separated the two germline ends. The CDR3 spans 15 residues. CDR3 DNA sequence: TGTGCCAGCTTTTACACCCCCTCTGGGGCCAACGTCCTGACTTTC. Its translation: CASFYTPSGANVLTF.

V usage is TRBV6-6 and J usage is TRBJ2-2; D not resolved. The CDR3 loop spans 12 amino acids. Germline V CDR1 and CDR2: MNHNY, SVGAGI (reference sequence). The V end lost 2 bases, the J end lost 6 bases, and 4 bases lay between the germline ends. CDR3 sequence: CASSYESGELFF. CDR3 coding DNA: TGTGCCAGCAGTTACGAGTCCGGGGAGCTGTTTTTT.

This clonotype has a count of ten or more. The rearrangement uses TRBV28 and TRBJ1-1; D uncertain. This CDR3 has 15 amino acids. Trimming stripped 6 bases from V and 0 bases from J, with 14 bases between. The V gene's germline CDR1 is MDHEN and CDR2 SYDVKM. For the CDR3, the DNA is TGTGCCAGCAGCCAGGCGTCTGGGCTGAACACTGAAGCTTTCTTT. Amino acids: CASSQASGLNTEAFF. Based on the CDR3 plus reference TRBV28 and TRBJ1-1, the full variable domain is DVKVTQSSRYLVKRTGEKVFLECVQDMDHENMFWYRQDPGLGLRLIYFSYDVKMKEKGDIPEGYSVSREKKERFSLILESASTNQTSMYLCASSQASGLNTEAFFGQGTRLTVV.

To note about this clonotype: It may be a read error: a sequence one base away is much more abundant. The DNA of the CDR3 is TGTGCCATCAGCTTTGCGGGAAACCAAGAGACCCAGTACTTC. This gives the protein CAISFAGNQETQYF. The chain recombines TRBV7-2 with TRBJ2-5; TRBD2 is a possible D gene (6 bases). Germline CDR1 and CDR2: SGHTA and FQGNSA. The CDR3 covers 14 residues.

The chain employs TRBV29-1 and TRBJ2-7; D gene unclear. V was cut by 0 bases and J by 4 bases, with 16 bases left in between. This CDR3 has 15 residues. Germline V gene sequence: CDR1 SQVTM, CDR2 ANQGSEA. CDR3 DNA: TGCAGCGTTGAAGATTCTTGGCAGTGTTTTTACGAGCAGTACTTC. It yields the protein CSVEDSWQCFYEQYF.

This clonotype was seen only a few times. The chain couples TRBV14 to TRBJ1-2, with a weak D call TRBD1 (5 bases). Germline V gives CDR1 SGHDN, CDR2 FVKESK. V was pared by 4 bases and J by 3 bases, with 12 bases between. The CDR3 length is 14 residues. The CDR3 DNA sequence: TGTGCCAGCAGCCTATACGGGACGGACTATGGCTACACCTTC. Translation: CASSLYGTDYGYTF.

The chain recombines TRBV15 with TRBJ2-1; no reliable D call. Germline V CDR1 and CDR2: LNHNV, YYDKDF (reference sequence). The CDR3 is 15 residues long. V was trimmed by 1 base and J by 0 bases, leaving 7 bases between them. The CDR3 sequence is CATSRGAVSYNEQFF. CDR3 nucleotides: TGTGCCACCAGCAGAGGCGCGGTCTCCTACAATGAGCAGTTCTTC.

This clonotype turned up a few times. The chain has TRBV5-8 and TRBJ1-3; no clear D. CDR3 length equals 13 residues. The V gene lost 5 bases and the J gene lost 2 bases, with 8 bases spanning the gap. Germline V CDR1 and CDR2: SGHTS, YDEGEE. CDR3 DNA: TGTGCCAGCAGGCCCCGAACTGGAAACACCATATATTTT. Encoded protein: CASRPRTGNTIYF.

This clonotype showed up just once. V and J are TRBV2 and TRBJ2-7; TRBD1 aligns across 7 bases. CDR1 and CDR2 from the germline V gene are SNHLY and FYNNEI. Germline trimming cut 7 bases from V and 0 bases from J; bases unmatched to any gene: 6. The CDR3 consists of 14 residues. In nucleotides, the CDR3 is TGTGCCAGCACCCGCCGGGACAGCTCCTACGAGCAGTACTTC. It yields the protein CASTRRDSSYEQYF.

This clonotype was observed a handful of times. The J gene is TRBJ1-5, the V gene TRBV20-1; the match to TRBD1 covers 7 bases. This CDR3 spans 15 amino acids. Germline lookup yields CDR1 DFQATT and CDR2 SNEGSKA (reference sequence). The V and J ends lost 0 bases and 6 bases, in that order; junction bases with no gene match: 8. CDR3 sequence: CSARDRNRGGQPQHF. The CDR3 DNA follows: TGCAGTGCTAGAGATCGGAACAGGGGCGGTCAGCCCCAGCATTTT.

This clonotype was seen ten or more times. V usage is TRBV15 and J usage is TRBJ1-1, with 7 bases aligning to TRBD1. V shed 0 bases, J shed 1 base, and the junction held 2 bases outside the gene matches. Germline values: CDR1 LNHNV, CDR2 YYDKDF (reference sequence). The CDR3 is made up of 15 amino acids. The CDR3 sequence is CATSRDGQENTEAFF. Here the CDR3 DNA reads TGTGCCACCAGCAGAGACGGACAGGAGAACACTGAAGCTTTCTTT.

The rearrangement uses TRBV14 and TRBJ1-2; TRBD1 aligns across 9 bases. Germline lookup yields CDR1 SGHDN and CDR2 FVKESK. Unmatched junction bases numbered 11, after V lost 4 bases and J lost 2 bases. This CDR3 is 17 amino acids long. This CDR3 reads CASSPRTGAERNYGYTF. DNA of the CDR3: TGTGCCAGCAGCCCCAGGACAGGGGCTGAGAGAAACTATGGCTACACCTTC.